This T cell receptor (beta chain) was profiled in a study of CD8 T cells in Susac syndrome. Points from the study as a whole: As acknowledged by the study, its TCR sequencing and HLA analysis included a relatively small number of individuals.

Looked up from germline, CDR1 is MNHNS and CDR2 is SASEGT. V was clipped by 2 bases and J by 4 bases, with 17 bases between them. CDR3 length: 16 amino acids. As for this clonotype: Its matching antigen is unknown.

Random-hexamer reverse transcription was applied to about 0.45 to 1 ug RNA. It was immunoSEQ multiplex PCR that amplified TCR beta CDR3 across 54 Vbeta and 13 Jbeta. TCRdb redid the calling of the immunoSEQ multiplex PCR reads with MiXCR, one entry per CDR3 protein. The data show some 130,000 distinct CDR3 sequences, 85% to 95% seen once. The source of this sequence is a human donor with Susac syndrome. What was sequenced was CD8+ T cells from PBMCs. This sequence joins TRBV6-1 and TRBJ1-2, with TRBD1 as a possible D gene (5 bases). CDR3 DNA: TGTGCCAGCAGTGAATGGGGACCGGGACGGAGCTATGGCTACACCTTC. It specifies CASSEWGPGRSYGYTF.